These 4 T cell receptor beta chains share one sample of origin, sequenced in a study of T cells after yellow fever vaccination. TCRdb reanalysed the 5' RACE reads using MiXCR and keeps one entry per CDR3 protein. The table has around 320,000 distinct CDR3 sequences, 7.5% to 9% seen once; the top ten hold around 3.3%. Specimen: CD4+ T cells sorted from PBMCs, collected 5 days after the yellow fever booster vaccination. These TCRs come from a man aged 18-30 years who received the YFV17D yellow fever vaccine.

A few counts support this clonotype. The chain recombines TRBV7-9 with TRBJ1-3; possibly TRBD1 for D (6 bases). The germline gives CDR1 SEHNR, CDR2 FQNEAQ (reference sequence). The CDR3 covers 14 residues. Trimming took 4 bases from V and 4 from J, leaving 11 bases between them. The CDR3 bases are TGTGCCAGCAGCTGGAGGGGGGACGGAAACACCATATATTTT. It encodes CASSWRGDGNTIYF.

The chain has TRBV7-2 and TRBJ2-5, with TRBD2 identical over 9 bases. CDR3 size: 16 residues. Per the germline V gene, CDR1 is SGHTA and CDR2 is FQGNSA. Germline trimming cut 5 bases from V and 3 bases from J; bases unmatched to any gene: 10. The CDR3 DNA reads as TGTGCCAGCAGCCCCTGGGGGGCTAGCGGGGAAGAGACCCAGTACTTC. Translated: CASSPWGASGEETQYF.

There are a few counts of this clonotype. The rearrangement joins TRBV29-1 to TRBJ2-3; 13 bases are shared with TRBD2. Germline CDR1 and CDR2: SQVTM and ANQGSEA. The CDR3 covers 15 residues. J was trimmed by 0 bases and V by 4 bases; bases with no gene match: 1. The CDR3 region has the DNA TGCAGCGTTGCGGGACTAGCGGGGAGCACAGATACGCAGTATTTT. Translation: CSVAGLAGSTDTQYF.

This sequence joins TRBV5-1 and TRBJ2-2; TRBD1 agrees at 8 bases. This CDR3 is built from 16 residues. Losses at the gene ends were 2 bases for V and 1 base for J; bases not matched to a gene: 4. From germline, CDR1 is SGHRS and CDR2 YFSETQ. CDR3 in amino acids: CASSLLGQGNTGELFF. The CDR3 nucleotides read TGCGCCAGCAGCTTACTAGGACAGGGGAACACCGGGGAGCTGTTTTTT.